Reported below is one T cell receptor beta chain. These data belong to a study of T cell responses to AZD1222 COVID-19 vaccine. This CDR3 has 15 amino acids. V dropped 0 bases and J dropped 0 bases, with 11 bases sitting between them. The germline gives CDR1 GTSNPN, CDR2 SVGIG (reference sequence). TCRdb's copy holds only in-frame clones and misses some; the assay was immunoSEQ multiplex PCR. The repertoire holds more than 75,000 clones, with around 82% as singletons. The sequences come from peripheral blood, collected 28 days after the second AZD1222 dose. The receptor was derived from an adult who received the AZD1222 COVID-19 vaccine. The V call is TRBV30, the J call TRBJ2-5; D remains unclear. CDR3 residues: CAWSVSTLYQETQYF. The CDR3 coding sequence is TGTGCCTGGAGTGTATCGACTTTGTACCAAGAGACCCAGTACTTC.